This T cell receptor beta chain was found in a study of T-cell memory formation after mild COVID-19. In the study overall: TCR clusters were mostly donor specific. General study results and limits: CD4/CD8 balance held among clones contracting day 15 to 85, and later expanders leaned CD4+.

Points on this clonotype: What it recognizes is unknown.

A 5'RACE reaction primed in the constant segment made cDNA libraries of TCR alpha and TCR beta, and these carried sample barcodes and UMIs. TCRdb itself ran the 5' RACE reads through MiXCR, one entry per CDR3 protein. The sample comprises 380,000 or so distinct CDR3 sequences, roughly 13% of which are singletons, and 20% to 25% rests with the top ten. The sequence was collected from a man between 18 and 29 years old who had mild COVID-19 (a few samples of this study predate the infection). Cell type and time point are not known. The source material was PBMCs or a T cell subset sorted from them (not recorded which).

CDR3: CASSKGQEDQPQHF. CDR3 nucleotide sequence: TGTGCCAGCAGCAAAGGACAGGAAGATCAGCCCCAGCATTTT. V is TRBV7-9 and J is TRBJ1-5; 7 nucleotides line up with TRBD1. V gave up 5 bases and J gave up 5 bases; unmatched junction bases: 6. This CDR3 region has 14 residues. The V gene's germline CDR1 is SEHNR and CDR2 FQNEAQ (reference sequence).